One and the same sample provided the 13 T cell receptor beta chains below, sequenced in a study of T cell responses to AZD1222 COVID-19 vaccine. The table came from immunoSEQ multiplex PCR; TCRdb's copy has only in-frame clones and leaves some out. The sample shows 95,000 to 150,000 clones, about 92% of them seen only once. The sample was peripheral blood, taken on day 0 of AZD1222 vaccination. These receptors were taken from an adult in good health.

The chain's CDR3 is CASSLTGQPSYGYTF. The DNA for the CDR3 is TGTGCCAGCAGTTTAACAGGGCAACCTAGCTATGGCTACACCTTC. The rearrangement joins TRBV7-2 to TRBJ1-2; D is possibly TRBD1 (6 bases). V lost 6 bases, J lost 4 bases, and 18 bases lay in between. CDR1 SGHTA and CDR2 FQGNSA come from the germline V gene. The CDR3 runs to 15 residues.

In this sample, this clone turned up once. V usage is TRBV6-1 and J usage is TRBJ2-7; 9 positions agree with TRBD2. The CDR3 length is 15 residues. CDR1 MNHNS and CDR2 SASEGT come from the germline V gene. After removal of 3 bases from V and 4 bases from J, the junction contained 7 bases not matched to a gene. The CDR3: CASSDSSGATYEQYF. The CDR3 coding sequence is TGTGCCAGCAGTGATTCTAGCGGGGCGACGTACGAGCAGTACTTC.

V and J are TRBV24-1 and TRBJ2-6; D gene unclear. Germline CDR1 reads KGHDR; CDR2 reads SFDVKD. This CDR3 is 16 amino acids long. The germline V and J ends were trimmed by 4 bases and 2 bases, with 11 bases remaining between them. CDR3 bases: TGTGCCACCAGTGAGAGGCAGACGGCTGGGGCCAACGTCCTGACTTTC. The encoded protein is CATSERQTAGANVLTF.

Written as DNA, the CDR3 is TGCGCCAGCAGCCGAGGTGGACTAGCGGGAGTTCGGGAGACCCAGTACTTC. Protein sequence: CASSRGGLAGVRETQYF. This chain joins TRBV4-3 and TRBJ2-5, with 13 bases identical to TRBD2. V lost 4 bases to trimming and J lost 5 bases; unmatched junction nucleotides: 10. This CDR3 has 17 amino acids. CDR1 LGHNA and CDR2 YSLEER come from the germline V gene.

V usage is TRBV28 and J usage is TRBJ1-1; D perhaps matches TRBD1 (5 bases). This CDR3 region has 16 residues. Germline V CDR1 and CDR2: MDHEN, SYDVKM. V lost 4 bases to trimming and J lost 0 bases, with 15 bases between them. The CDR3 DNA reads TGTGCCAGCAGTTCCGACAGTTACGTTTTGAACACTGAAGCTTTCTTT. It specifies CASSSDSYVLNTEAFF.

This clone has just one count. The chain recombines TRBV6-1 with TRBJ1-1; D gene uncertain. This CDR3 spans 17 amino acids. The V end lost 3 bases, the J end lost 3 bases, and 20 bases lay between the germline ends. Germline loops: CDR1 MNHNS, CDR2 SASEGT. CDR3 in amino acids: CASSERSWAESDTEAFF. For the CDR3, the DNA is TGTGCCAGCAGTGAGAGGTCGTGGGCAGAGTCTGACACTGAAGCTTTCTTT.

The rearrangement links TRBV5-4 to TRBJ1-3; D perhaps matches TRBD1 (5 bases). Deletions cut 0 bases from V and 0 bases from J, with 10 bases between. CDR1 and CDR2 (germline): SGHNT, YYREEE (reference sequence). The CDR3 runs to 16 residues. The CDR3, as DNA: TGTGCCAGCAGCTTGGCCGGGACGGCCTCTGGAAACACCATATATTTT. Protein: CASSLAGTASGNTIYF.

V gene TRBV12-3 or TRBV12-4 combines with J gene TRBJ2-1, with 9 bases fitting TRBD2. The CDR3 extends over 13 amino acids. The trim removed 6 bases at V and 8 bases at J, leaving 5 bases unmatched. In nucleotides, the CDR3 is TGTGCCAGCAGACCAGGGACTAGCCATGAGCAGTTCTTC. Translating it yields CASRPGTSHEQFF.

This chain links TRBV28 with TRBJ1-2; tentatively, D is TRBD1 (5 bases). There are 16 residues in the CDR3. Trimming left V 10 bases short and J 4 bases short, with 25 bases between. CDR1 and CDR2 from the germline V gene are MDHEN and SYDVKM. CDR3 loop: CATPAGGEGSLYGYTF. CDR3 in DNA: TGTGCCACCCCCGCTGGGGGGGAGGGGTCTCTCTATGGCTACACCTTC.

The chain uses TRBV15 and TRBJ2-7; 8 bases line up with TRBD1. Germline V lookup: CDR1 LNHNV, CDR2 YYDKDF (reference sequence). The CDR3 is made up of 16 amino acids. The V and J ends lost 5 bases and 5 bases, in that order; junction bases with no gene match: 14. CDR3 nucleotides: TGTGCCACCAGCCGATACCCCAGGACAGGGACCGACGAGCAGTACTTC. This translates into CATSRYPRTGTDEQYF.

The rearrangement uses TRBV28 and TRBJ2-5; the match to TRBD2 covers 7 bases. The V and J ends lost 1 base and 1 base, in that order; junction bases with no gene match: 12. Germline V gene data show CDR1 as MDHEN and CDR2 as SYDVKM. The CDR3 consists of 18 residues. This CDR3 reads CASSLLRSKRGFQETQYF. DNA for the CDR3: TGTGCCAGCAGTTTATTGCGGTCGAAGCGGGGATTCCAAGAGACCCAGTACTTC.

The CDR3 here is CASSIFPARGNQPQHF. In DNA form, the CDR3 reads TGTGCCAGTAGTATATTCCCAGCTAGGGGTAATCAGCCCCAGCATTTT. The rearrangement joins TRBV19 to TRBJ1-5; perhaps TRBD1 as D (5 bases). The germline V gene encodes CDR1 LNHDA and CDR2 SQIVND (reference sequence). The CDR3 sequence is 16 residues long. V lost 2 bases and J 4 bases, leaving 15 bases between the germline ends.

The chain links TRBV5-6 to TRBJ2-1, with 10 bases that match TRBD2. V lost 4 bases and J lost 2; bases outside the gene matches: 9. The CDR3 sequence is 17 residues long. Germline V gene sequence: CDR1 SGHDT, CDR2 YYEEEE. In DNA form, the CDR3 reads TGTGCCAGCAGCGCGAAATTAGGGACTAGCGCCTACAATGAGCAGTTCTTC. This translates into CASSAKLGTSAYNEQFF.